This T cell receptor beta chain derives from a study of T cell responses to AZD1222 COVID-19 vaccine. Method: immunoSEQ multiplex PCR; TCRdb's copy keeps in-frame clones and lacks some. The top ten hold 1% to 1.5% of the sample, which has 150,000 to 200,000 clones, around 90% seen once. Trimming took off 0 bases at V and 6 bases at J, with 12 bases between the two ends. Germline V gene sequence: CDR1 SGHRS, CDR2 YFSETQ. This CDR3 has 14 residues. Sequencing used peripheral blood, obtained 28 days after the second AZD1222 dose. The sequence was collected from an adult who received the AZD1222 COVID-19 vaccine. V gene TRBV5-1 combines with J gene TRBJ1-1, with D possibly matching TRBD1 (6 bases). The CDR3 DNA follows: TGCGCCAGCAGCTTGGGAGGGGGAAGCGCTGAAGCTTTCTTT. Translated: CASSLGGGSAEAFF.